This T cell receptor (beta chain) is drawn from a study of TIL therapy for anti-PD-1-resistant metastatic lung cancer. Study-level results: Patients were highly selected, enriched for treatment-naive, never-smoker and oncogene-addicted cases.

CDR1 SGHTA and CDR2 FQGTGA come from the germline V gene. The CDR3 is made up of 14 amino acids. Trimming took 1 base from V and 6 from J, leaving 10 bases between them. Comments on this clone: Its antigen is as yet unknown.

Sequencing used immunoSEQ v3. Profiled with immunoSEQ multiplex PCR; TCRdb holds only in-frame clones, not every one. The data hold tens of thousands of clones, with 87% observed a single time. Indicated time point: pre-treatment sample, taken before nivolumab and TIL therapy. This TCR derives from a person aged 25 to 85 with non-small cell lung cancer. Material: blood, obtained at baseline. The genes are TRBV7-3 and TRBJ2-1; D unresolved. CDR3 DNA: TGTGCCAGCAGCTTAATAAGCTCAGGCAATGAGCAGTTCTTC. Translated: CASSLISSGNEQFF. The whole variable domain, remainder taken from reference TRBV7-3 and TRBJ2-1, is GAGVSQTPSNKVTEKGKYVELRCDPISGHTALYWYRQSLGQGPEFLIYFQGTGAADDSGLPNDRFFAVRPEGSVSTLKIQRTERGDSAVYLCASSLISSGNEQFFGPGTRLTVL.